The 30 T cell receptor beta chains given below trace back to one sample, sequenced in a study of T cells expressing NK-cell markers. Using the 5' RACE reads, TCRdb records one entry per CDR3 protein without DNA. The clone table shows fewer than 400,000 distinct CDR3 sequences, with the ten largest holding around 5.2%. The specimen was blood T cells: a sorted CD56 or NKG2C T cell subset, CD4+ or CD8+ T cells, or bulk PBMC T cells (not recorded which). The receptors here all came from a man between 18 and 69 years old in good health.

The chain links TRBV21-1 to TRBJ2-3; TCRdb's D gene call, TRBD1, goes unchecked for lack of DNA. TRBV21-1 is designated a pseudogene. The CDR3 consists of 15 residues. Here the CDR3 reads CASSNRGARFDTQYF.

The V call is TRBV2, the J call TRBJ2-5; TCRdb indicates TRBD2, and absent DNA this call remains unverified. CDR1 and CDR2 from the germline V gene are SNHLY and FYNNEI. The CDR3 spans 15 residues. The CDR3 reads CASRLLAGDKETQYF.

V and J are TRBV7-9 and TRBJ1-3; TCRdb names TRBD1, which stays unverified in the absence of DNA. Germline V CDR1 and CDR2: SEHNR, FQNEAQ (reference sequence). This CDR3 has 15 amino acids. The CDR3 is CAGSTGQFSGNTIYF.

The chain combines TRBV18 with TRBJ2-1; TCRdb's assignment of TRBD1 cannot be checked, as there is no DNA. The CDR3 has 20 amino acids. Germline CDR1 KGHSH, CDR2 LQKENI. CDR3 in amino acids: CASSLNRGSIWIGSYNEQFF.

The CDR3 sequence: CASSYSRATVYEQYF. The V call is TRBV6-5, the J call TRBJ2-7; TCRdb's assignment of TRBD1 cannot be checked, as there is no DNA. The CDR3 is made up of 15 amino acids. CDR1 and CDR2 from the germline V gene are MNHEY and SVGAGI.

CDR3 sequence reads: CASSKVHSGDAGDTQYF. V gene TRBV21-1 combines with J gene TRBJ2-3; checking the TCRdb D call of TRBD2 is not possible without DNA. TRBV21-1 is designated a pseudogene. The CDR3 has 17 residues.

The chain carries TRBV5-5 and TRBJ2-7; without DNA, the TCRdb call of TRBD1 cannot be checked. Germline values: CDR1 SGHKS, CDR2 YYEKEE (reference sequence). The CDR3 totals 17 residues. The CDR3 sequence is CASSRTARALESYEQYF.

The chain employs TRBV5-1 and TRBJ2-1; lacking DNA, the TRBD2 call made by TCRdb goes unchecked. CDR3 size: 18 residues. Germline assignment: CDR1 SGHRS and CDR2 YFSETQ. CDR3 region: CASTQPGLAGVGYNEQFF.

The J gene is TRBJ1-2, the V gene TRBV7-9. Germline CDR1 reads SEHNR; CDR2 reads FQNEAQ (reference sequence). The CDR3 is made up of 12 amino acids. This CDR3 reads CASSLISEGYTF.

The chain has TRBV7-9 and TRBJ1-4; TCRdb names TRBD1, which stays unverified in the absence of DNA. CDR3 length: 15 residues. Germline V gene data show CDR1 as SEHNR and CDR2 as FQNEAQ (reference sequence). The CDR3 sequence is CASSAPDRGLYKLFF.

The chain carries TRBV18 and TRBJ1-2; TCRdb calls TRBD1, which cannot be checked without DNA. Germline lookup yields CDR1 KGHSH and CDR2 LQKENI. This CDR3 region has 16 residues. CDR3: CASSPPSGGFFNGYTF.

The chain links TRBV12-3 or TRBV12-4 to TRBJ1-6; the TCRdb call, TRBD1, lacks DNA for checking. This CDR3 spans 15 amino acids. CDR3 residues: CASSPAQGRRSPLHF.

V usage is TRBV2 and J usage is TRBJ1-4. This CDR3 has 15 amino acids. Germline V gene lookup returns CDR1 SNHLY and CDR2 FYNNEI. The CDR3 sequence is CASSEALHANEKLFF.

The chain combines TRBV9 with TRBJ1-1; the D gene TCRdb calls, TRBD1, cannot be checked with no DNA. Per the germline V gene, CDR1 is SGDLS and CDR2 is YYNGEE. The CDR3 has 15 residues. This CDR3 reads CASSNRRGSNTEAFF.

This sequence joins TRBV20-1 and TRBJ2-7; TCRdb selects TRBD1, and the lack of DNA leaves this call unchecked. Looked up from germline, CDR1 is DFQATT and CDR2 is SNEGSKA (reference sequence). CDR3 size: 14 residues. CDR3 in amino acids: CSARSTGSSYEQYF.

The V call is TRBV27, the J call TRBJ2-3; absent DNA, TCRdb's TRBD2 call cannot be checked. The germline CDR1 and CDR2 sequences are MNHEY and SMNVEV (reference sequence). This CDR3 is 15 amino acids long. The CDR3: CASSLEGRGTDTQYF.

The chain joins TRBV7-2 to TRBJ1-6; there is no DNA to check the TCRdb D call of TRBD1. The CDR3 runs to 15 residues. The germline CDR1 and CDR2 sequences are SGHTA and FQGNSA. The CDR3 protein is CASRVSGWQGSPLHF.

This rearrangement joins TRBV12-3 or TRBV12-4 to TRBJ2-2; TCRdb designates TRBD2, a call that cannot be tested without DNA. CDR3 size: 14 residues. The CDR3 spells CASSLLVGPGELFF.

The chain employs TRBV5-1 and TRBJ2-1; TCRdb returns TRBD2, unconfirmable since there is no DNA. Per germline, CDR1 SGHRS and CDR2 YFSETQ. The CDR3 has 17 amino acids. The CDR3 region is CASSIIPGLAGGLEQFF.

This sequence joins TRBV4-1 and TRBJ1-5. The CDR3 loop spans 16 amino acids. In germline, CDR1 is MGHRA, CDR2 YSYEKL. CDR3: CASSQDVSDYGKPQHF.

The rearrangement joins TRBV12-3 or TRBV12-4 to TRBJ2-3; the D call from TCRdb, TRBD1, cannot be confirmed without DNA. The CDR3 runs 16 residues. The CDR3 spells CASTLDRGPGTDTQYF.

The genes are TRBV5-5 and TRBJ2-5; there is no DNA to check the TCRdb D call of TRBD1. This CDR3 is built from 15 residues. Germline CDR1 is SGHKS and CDR2 is YYEKEE (reference sequence). The CDR3 loop reads CASSFRGGREETQYF. Based on the CDR3 plus reference TRBV5-5 and TRBJ2-5, the full variable domain is DAGVTQSPTHLIKTRGQQVTLRCSPISGHKSVSWYQQVLGQGPQFIFQYYEKEERGRGNFPDRFSARQFPNYSSELNVNALLLGDSALYLCASSFRGGREETQYFGPGTRLLVL.

The chain couples TRBV6-5 to TRBJ1-4. This CDR3 has 17 residues. CDR1 is MNHEY, CDR2 SVGAGI, per germline. The CDR3 here is CASSYSKGGKANEKLFF.

CDR3 protein: CASSPQSGRQETQYF. The chain couples TRBV7-3 to TRBJ2-5; the TCRdb D gene call, TRBD2, has no DNA to confirm it. Germline V CDR1 and CDR2: SGHTA, FQGTGA. The CDR3 sequence is 15 residues long.

CDR3 region: CASSPMGITGETQYF. J is TRBJ2-5 and V is TRBV5-1. The CDR3 totals 15 residues. Looked up from germline, CDR1 is SGHRS and CDR2 is YFSETQ.

This chain links TRBV3-1 with TRBJ2-5; TCRdb gives TRBD2 as the D gene, but with no DNA this cannot be confirmed. Germline lookup yields CDR1 LGHDT and CDR2 YNNKEL (reference sequence). The CDR3 runs to 15 residues. CDR3 region: CASSQGRSSGETQYF.

J is TRBJ2-7 and V is TRBV12-3 or TRBV12-4; TCRdb's D call, TRBD1, is unchecked because there is no DNA. The CDR3 runs to 14 residues. CDR3: CASSFGQTTYEQYF.

The chain couples TRBV2 to TRBJ2-3. Germline V gives CDR1 SNHLY, CDR2 FYNNEI. CDR3 length: 13 residues. The CDR3 region is CATQVKIADTQYF.

The rearrangement uses TRBV5-6 and TRBJ2-7; without DNA, the TCRdb call of TRBD1 cannot be checked. The length of the CDR3 is 16 residues. Germline loops: CDR1 SGHDT, CDR2 YYEEEE. CDR3 region: CASSPRLSRGVYEQYF.

This sequence joins TRBV11-3 and TRBJ2-1; TCRdb's D call, TRBD2, is unchecked because there is no DNA. CDR3 length equals 13 residues. CDR1 is SGHNT and CDR2 is YENEEA in the germline V gene. CDR3 loop: CASSLDRDGEQFF.